Below, one TCR beta chain is given with its context. Its specificity is unknown. The sample belongs to a study of OX40 agonist ivuxolimab in advanced cancers. Study at large: Patients were dosed with the agonistic anti-OX40 (CD134) antibody ivuxolimab. Study findings and constraints: The study observed clonal expansion of CD4+ and CD8+ blood T cells by week 6 at 0.1 to 3.0 mg/kg.

The CDR3 loop spans 15 amino acids. Trimming took off 0 bases at V and 7 bases at J, with 15 bases between the two ends. Per the germline V gene, CDR1 is SGHVS and CDR2 is FNYEAQ. TCRdb's table, derived via immunoSEQ multiplex PCR, lists solely in-frame clones and lacks some. The sample carries 46,000 or so clones, roughly three quarters recorded once. This specimen consisted of CD4+ or CD8+ T cells sorted from blood, obtained in a trial of the OX40 agonist ivuxolimab. The J gene is TRBJ1-2, the V gene TRBV7-6; no clear D. The source is an adult with an advanced solid tumor such as melanoma, head and neck, liver or kidney cancer. The CDR3 nucleotides are TGTGCCAGCAGCTTAGCGAGAGAATACCCTCCTGGCTACACCTTC. Its translation: CASSLAREYPPGYTF. The full variable domain, with the rest looked up from reference TRBV7-6 and TRBJ1-2, is GAGVSQSPRYKVTKRGQDVALRCDPISGHVSLYWYRQALGQGPEFLTYFNYEAQQDKSGLPNDRFSAERPEGSISTLTIQRTEQRDSAMYRCASSLAREYPPGYTFGSGTRLTVV.